This is a list of T cell receptor beta chains from one sample in a study of T cell repertoires in cytomegalovirus infection. No antigen has been identified for these receptors. TCRdb used MiXCR to reprocess the reads, holding one entry per CDR3 protein. The sample consists of 750,000 to 900,000 distinct CDR3 sequences, around 29% of them appearing once. Sequencing was performed on cultured CD8+ T cells from PBMCs, taken from culture after CMV antigen stimulation. Receptors were obtained from a human donor in good health (CMV status not recorded). Some clones in this sample may be carry-over from other donors' samples. The CDR3 runs from the conserved cysteine through the conserved F or W. A D gene is named only where the DNA matches it firmly. The listing skips clone size in some rows; elsewhere it reads once, few, many or a size class.

V	D	size	J	length	CDR3	DNA
TRBV6-2/TRBV6-3	-	-	TRBJ1-1	14	CASSYAGMGTEAFF	TGTGCCAGCAGTTATGCGGGGATGGGCACTGAAGCTTTCTTT
TRBV14	-	few	TRBJ2-1	15	CASSQENLGYNEQFF	TGTGCCAGCAGCCAGGAGAACCTAGGCTACAATGAGCAGTTCTTC
TRBV20-1	-	-	TRBJ2-1	10	CSAEEVEQFF	TGCAGCGCTGAGGAGGTTGAGCAGTTCTTC
TRBV4-2	-	-	TRBJ2-3	17	CASSQFHLGPSTDTQYF	TGTGCCAGCAGCCAATTTCATCTTGGACCAAGCACAGATACGCAGTATTTT
TRBV7-9	-	few	TRBJ2-4	15	CASSTARGEGYIQYF	TGTGCCAGCAGCACAGCCAGGGGCGAAGGGTACATTCAGTACTTC
TRBV2	-	-	TRBJ1-2	16	CASSEALREDNYGYTF	TGTGCCAGCAGTGAAGCGCTTCGGGAGGATAACTATGGCTACACCTTC
TRBV20-1	-	-	TRBJ1-1	12	CSSRTENTEAFF	TGCAGTTCTAGGACCGAGAACACTGAAGCTTTCTTT
TRBV20-1	TRBD1	few	TRBJ2-7	14	CSARSGQASYEQYF	TGCAGTGCTAGATCGGGACAGGCGTCCTACGAGCAGTACTTC
TRBV14	-	-	TRBJ1-2	17	CASSQETGSGRNYGYTF	TGTGCCAGCAGCCAAGAGACAGGCAGCGGTCGAAACTATGGCTACACCTTC
TRBV6-6	-	once	TRBJ2-3	16	CASSYSTRGRPDTQYF	TGTGCCAGCAGTTACTCGACACGGGGTCGGCCAGATACGCAGTATTTT
TRBV29-1	-	few	TRBJ2-5	14	CSVEDMGARETQYF	TGCAGCGTTGAAGATATGGGGGCGAGGGAGACCCAGTACTTC
TRBV14	-	few	TRBJ2-3	12	CASSQAWDTQYF	TGTGCCAGCAGCCAAGCTTGGGATACGCAGTATTTT
TRBV10-3	-	-	TRBJ2-2	14	CAISTGTETGELFF	TGTGCCATCAGTACCGGGACTGAGACCGGGGAGCTGTTTTTT
TRBV7-2	-	many	TRBJ2-5	17	CASSPEFGGYRKETQYF	TGTGCCAGCAGCCCCGAGTTTGGGGGGTACCGCAAAGAGACCCAGTACTTC
TRBV20-1	TRBD2	few	TRBJ2-1	18	CSAREFGLAGGPRNEQFF	TGCAGTGCTAGAGAGTTTGGACTAGCGGGGGGGCCGAGAAATGAGCAGTTCTTC
TRBV7-2	TRBD2	many	TRBJ2-5	18	CASSLGGGDHHRQETQYF	TGTGCCAGCAGCTTAGGGGGGGGGGACCACCACCGCCAAGAGACCCAGTACTTC
TRBV6-1	-	few	TRBJ2-5	16	CASSSPPSDRRETQYF	TGTGCCAGCAGTTCCCCACCGTCAGACAGGCGGGAGACCCAGTACTTC
TRBV7-3	-	many	TRBJ2-5	14	CASSLYGVQETQYF	TGTGCCAGCAGCTTATACGGGGTCCAAGAGACCCAGTACTTC
TRBV7-6	-	-	TRBJ1-1	9	CASSLAGKF	TGTGCCAGCAGCTTAGCGGGCAAATTT
TRBV6-5	-	-	TRBJ2-5	13	CASSLREQETQYF	TGTGCCAGCAGTCTCCGGGAACAAGAGACCCAGTACTTC
TRBV12-3/TRBV12-4	TRBD1	few	TRBJ2-3	13	CASSGTAESTQYF	TGTGCCAGCAGTGGGACAGCCGAGAGTACGCAGTATTTT
TRBV5-4	-	-	TRBJ2-2	14	CASSLDGAPGELFF	TGTGCCAGCAGCTTGGACGGGGCACCCGGGGAGCTGTTTTTT
TRBV11-3	TRBD2	-	TRBJ2-2	17	CASSSGGAGANTGELFF	TGTGCCAGCAGCTCCGGAGGGGCGGGGGCGAACACCGGGGAGCTGTTTTTT
TRBV27	-	few	TRBJ1-2	14	CASSPGAATYGYTF	TGTGCCAGCAGTCCGGGGGCAGCGACCTATGGCTACACCTTC
TRBV6-5	-	-	TRBJ2-1	15	CASSLYRIAPMEQFF	TGTGCCAGCAGTCTCTACCGGATAGCCCCAATGGAGCAGTTCTTC
TRBV4-1	-	-	TRBJ2-2	13	CASSQKYTGELFF	TGTGCCAGCAGCCAAAAATACACCGGGGAGCTGTTTTTT
TRBV27	-	-	TRBJ1-2	14	CASSLSPVDYGYTF	TGTGCCAGCAGTTTATCGCCCGTAGACTATGGCTACACCTTC
TRBV19	-	-	TRBJ1-1	16	CASSYIRQLALTEAFF	TGTGCCAGTAGCTATATTAGACAGCTGGCCTTGACTGAAGCTTTCTTT
TRBV28	-	many	TRBJ1-5	15	CASSLWRQHHQPQHF	TGTGCCAGCAGTTTATGGCGGCAGCATCATCAGCCCCAGCATTTT
TRBV7-9	TRBD1	-	TRBJ1-1	15	CASSDRDSGNTEAFF	TGTGCCAGCAGCGACAGGGACTCCGGGAACACTGAAGCTTTCTTT
TRBV6-4	-	-	TRBJ1-1	14	CASSDSSVSTEAFF	TGTGCCAGCAGTGACTCGAGTGTTAGCACTGAAGCTTTCTTT
TRBV4-3	TRBD1	few	TRBJ1-1	16	CASSRVPGTGDTEAFF	TGCGCCAGCAGCCGAGTCCCCGGGACAGGGGACACTGAAGCTTTCTTT
TRBV20-1	-	-	TRBJ1-2	10	CSARGTGYTF	TGCAGTGCTAGAGGGACCGGCTACACCTTC
TRBV7-9	-	many	TRBJ2-5	11	CASSYEETQYF	TGTGCCAGCAGCTATGAAGAGACCCAGTACTTC
TRBV6-2/TRBV6-3	-	-	TRBJ2-6	14	CASSLGVTANVLTF	TGTGCCAGCAGTTTAGGGGTTACGGCCAACGTCCTGACTTTC
TRBV7-9	-	many	TRBJ2-2	19	CASSPSLFGGAANTGELFF	TGTGCCAGCAGTCCCAGCTTGTTTGGGGGGGCAGCGAACACCGGGGAGCTGTTTTTT
TRBV11-2	TRBD2	few	TRBJ2-1	15	CASSLGLEWVNEQFF	TGTGCCAGCAGCCTAGGACTAGAATGGGTCAATGAGCAGTTCTTC
TRBV6-2/TRBV6-3	TRBD2	few	TRBJ2-1	18	CASSYLPGGIAGLGEQFF	TGTGCCAGCAGTTACCTGCCAGGAGGGATAGCGGGGTTGGGTGAGCAGTTCTTC
TRBV27	-	few	TRBJ1-3	14	CASGPGLSGNTIYF	TGTGCCAGCGGCCCGGGCCTCTCTGGAAACACCATATATTTT
TRBV5-4	TRBD2	-	TRBJ2-3	16	CASSSLTSGGAYTQYF	TGTGCCAGCAGCTCCTTAACTAGCGGGGGGGCTTATACGCAGTATTTT
TRBV7-6	-	few	TRBJ2-1	16	CASSSPHGPSYNEQFF	TGTGCCAGCAGCTCCCCCCACGGCCCCTCTTACAATGAGCAGTTCTTC